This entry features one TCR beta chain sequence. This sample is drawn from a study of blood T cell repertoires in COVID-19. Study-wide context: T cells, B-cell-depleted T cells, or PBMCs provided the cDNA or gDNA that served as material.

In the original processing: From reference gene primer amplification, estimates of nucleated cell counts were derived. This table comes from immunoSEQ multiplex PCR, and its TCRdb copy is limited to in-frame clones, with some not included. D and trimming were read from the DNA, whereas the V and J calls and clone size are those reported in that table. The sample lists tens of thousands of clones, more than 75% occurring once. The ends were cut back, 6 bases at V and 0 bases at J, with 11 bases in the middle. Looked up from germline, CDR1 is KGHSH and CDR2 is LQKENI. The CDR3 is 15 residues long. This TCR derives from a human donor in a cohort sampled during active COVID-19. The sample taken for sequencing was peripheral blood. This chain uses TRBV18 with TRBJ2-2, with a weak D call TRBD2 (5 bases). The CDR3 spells CASSPTGTNTGELFF. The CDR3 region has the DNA TGTGCCAGCTCCCCCACGGGGACGAACACCGGGGAGCTGTTTTTT.